A selection of T cell receptor beta chains follows, all from one sample in a study of blood T cells in healthy people across ages. One entry per CDR3 protein, called by TCRdb with MiXCR from the 5' RACE reads. The table includes approximately 800,000 distinct CDR3 sequences, roughly 50% detected once. Sequencing input: blood. The receptors come from a man aged 35 to 55 in good health. Both conserved end residues are part of each CDR3. A D gene is named only where the DNA matches it firmly. Clone size, where shown, is once, few, many, or a class for clones that have expanded.

v_gene	d_gene	abundance	j_gene	CDR3aa	CDR3nt
TRBV7-3	TRBD1	few	TRBJ2-7	CASSPRQGAGEQYF	TGTGCCAGCAGCCCCAGACAGGGGGCTGGCGAGCAGTACTTC
TRBV29-1	.	few	TRBJ2-1	CSVGQAYNEQFF	TGCAGCGTTGGTCAAGCCTACAATGAGCAGTTCTTC
TRBV2	.	.	TRBJ2-1	CASSGVVYNEQFF	TGTGCCAGCAGTGGTGTCGTGTACAATGAGCAGTTCTTC
TRBV29-1	.	few	TRBJ2-7	CSVESYQYEQYF	TGCAGCGTTGAGAGCTACCAATACGAGCAGTACTTC
TRBV20-1	TRBD2	.	TRBJ2-3	CSATAGLAGAYMSTDTQYF	TGCAGTGCTACGGCCGGACTAGCGGGGGCCTACATGTCCACAGATACGCAGTATTTT
TRBV18	.	once	TRBJ1-4	CASSPAADRGEKLFF	TGTGCCAGCTCACCCGCTGCGGACAGAGGTGAAAAACTGTTTTTT
TRBV4-3	.	few	TRBJ2-7	CASSHGTDPTRYEQYF	TGCGCCAGCAGCCATGGAACCGACCCGACACGATACGAGCAGTACTTC
TRBV4-2	.	.	TRBJ1-2	CASSQDAGAYGYTF	TGTGCCAGCAGCCAAGACGCAGGGGCCTATGGCTACACCTTC
TRBV25-1	.	.	TRBJ1-6	CASSEGGNRVTPLHF	TGTGCCAGCAGTGAAGGTGGGAACAGGGTTACACCCCTCCACTTT
TRBV14	.	.	TRBJ2-7	CASRLRGGSSYEQYF	TGTGCCAGCAGGCTCAGGGGAGGTAGTTCCTACGAGCAGTACTTC
TRBV9	.	few	TRBJ2-5	CASSESSRETQYF	TGTGCCAGCAGCGAATCCAGTAGGGAGACCCAGTACTTC
TRBV5-6	TRBD1	.	TRBJ1-2	CASSQIGTGSGGYTF	TGTGCCAGCAGCCAGATCGGGACAGGGTCTGGAGGCTACACCTTC
TRBV2	.	.	TRBJ2-3	CASRSPWRSGITRDTQYF	TGTGCCAGCAGATCTCCATGGCGTTCGGGCATTACTAGGGATACGCAGTATTTT
TRBV6-5	.	.	TRBJ1-5	CASRNTQGSNQPQHF	TGTGCCAGCAGAAATACCCAGGGTAGCAATCAGCCCCAGCATTTT
TRBV20-1	.	.	TRBJ1-4	CSARDRRITNEKLFF	TGCAGTGCTAGAGATCGCCGGATTACTAATGAAAAACTGTTTTTT
TRBV7-2	.	few	TRBJ2-7	CASSPEAGYGYEQYF	TGTGCCAGCAGCCCTGAGGCGGGATACGGCTACGAGCAGTACTTC
TRBV27	.	many	TRBJ2-5	CASFLEPYIWPETQYF	TGTGCCAGCTTCTTAGAACCGTACATCTGGCCAGAGACCCAGTACTTC
TRBV6-6	.	.	TRBJ1-2	CASSYSSGITF	TGTGCCAGCAGTTACAGCTCAGGGATCACCTTC
TRBV5-1	.	.	TRBJ1-1	CASSPGGQGTEAFF	TGCGCCAGCAGCCCCGGGGGGCAGGGCACTGAAGCTTTCTTT
TRBV5-5	.	few	TRBJ1-2	CASSLSWTENYGYTF	TGTGCCAGCAGCTTGTCCTGGACAGAAAACTATGGCTACACCTTC
TRBV5-5	.	.	TRBJ1-5	CASSLDGWGGQPQHF	TGTGCCAGCAGCCTCGATGGGTGGGGAGGTCAGCCCCAGCATTTT
TRBV20-1	.	.	TRBJ1-5	CSARDFGGEGSNQPQHF	TGCAGTGCTAGAGATTTTGGGGGCGAGGGGAGCAATCAGCCCCAGCATTTT
TRBV25-1	.	.	TRBJ2-1	CASRTPMGNEQFF	TGTGCCAGCAGAACCCCCATGGGGAATGAGCAGTTCTTC
TRBV7-9	TRBD2	few	TRBJ2-6	CASSFMIAGPTGANVLTF	TGTGCCAGCAGCTTTATGATAGCGGGACCGACTGGGGCCAACGTCCTGACTTTC
TRBV30	.	.	TRBJ2-3	CAWSVKDTQYF	TGTGCCTGGAGTGTGAAAGATACGCAGTATTTT
TRBV7-6	.	once	TRBJ2-5	CASSLGVLPDQETQYF	TGTGCCAGCAGCTTAGGGGTCCTTCCGGACCAAGAGACCCAGTACTTC